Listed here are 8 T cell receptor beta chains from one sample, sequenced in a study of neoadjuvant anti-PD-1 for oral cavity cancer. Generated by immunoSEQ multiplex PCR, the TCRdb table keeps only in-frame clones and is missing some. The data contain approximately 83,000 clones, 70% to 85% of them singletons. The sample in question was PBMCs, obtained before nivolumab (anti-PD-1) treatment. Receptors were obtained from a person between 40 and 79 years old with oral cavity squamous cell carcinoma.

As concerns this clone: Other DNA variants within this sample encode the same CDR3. CDR3 sequence: CASSLAGGSGNTIYF. CDR3 coding DNA: TGCGCCAGCAGCTTGGCGGGGGGCTCTGGAAACACCATATATTTT. The chain combines TRBV5-1 with TRBJ1-3, with TRBD1 as a possible D gene (5 bases). V was clipped by 0 bases and J by 0 bases, with 7 bases between them. The CDR3 runs to 15 residues. Looked up from germline, CDR1 is SGHRS and CDR2 is YFSETQ.

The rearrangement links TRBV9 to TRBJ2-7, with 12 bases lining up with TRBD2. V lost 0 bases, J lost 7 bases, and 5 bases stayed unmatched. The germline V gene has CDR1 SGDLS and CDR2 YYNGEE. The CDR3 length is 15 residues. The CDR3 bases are TGTGCCAGCAGCGTAGACCTAGCGGGAGGGAATGAGCAGTACTTC. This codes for CASSVDLAGGNEQYF.

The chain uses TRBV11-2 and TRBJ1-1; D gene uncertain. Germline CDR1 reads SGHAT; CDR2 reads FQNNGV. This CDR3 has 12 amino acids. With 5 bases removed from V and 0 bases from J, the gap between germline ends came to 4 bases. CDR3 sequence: CASSPMNTEAFF. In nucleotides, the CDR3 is TGTGCCAGCAGCCCAATGAACACTGAAGCTTTCTTT. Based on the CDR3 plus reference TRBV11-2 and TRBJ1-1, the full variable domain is EAGVAQSPRYKIIEKRQSVAFWCNPISGHATLYWYQQILGQGPKLLIQFQNNGVVDDSQLPKDRFSAERLKGVDSTLKIQPAKLEDSAVYLCASSPMNTEAFFGQGTRLTVV.

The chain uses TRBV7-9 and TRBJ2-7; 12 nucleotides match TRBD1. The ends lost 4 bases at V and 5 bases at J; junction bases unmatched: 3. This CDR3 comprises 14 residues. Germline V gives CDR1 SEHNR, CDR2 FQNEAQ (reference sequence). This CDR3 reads CASSWDRGQDEQYF. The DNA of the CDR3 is TGTGCCAGCAGCTGGGACAGGGGGCAGGACGAGCAGTACTTC.

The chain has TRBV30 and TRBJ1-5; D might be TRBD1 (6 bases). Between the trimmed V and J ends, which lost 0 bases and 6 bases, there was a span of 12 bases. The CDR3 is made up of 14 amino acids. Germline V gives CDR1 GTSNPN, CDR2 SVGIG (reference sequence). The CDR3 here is CAWSVGGGSQPQHF. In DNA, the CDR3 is TGTGCCTGGAGTGTAGGGGGGGGCAGTCAGCCCCAGCATTTT.

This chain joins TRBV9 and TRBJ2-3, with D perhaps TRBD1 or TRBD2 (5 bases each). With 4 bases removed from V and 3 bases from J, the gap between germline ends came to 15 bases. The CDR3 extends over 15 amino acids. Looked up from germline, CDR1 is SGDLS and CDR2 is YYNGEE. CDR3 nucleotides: TGTGCCAGCAGCCCCCAGGGAGTCCCTACAGATACGCAGTATTTT. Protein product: CASSPQGVPTDTQYF.

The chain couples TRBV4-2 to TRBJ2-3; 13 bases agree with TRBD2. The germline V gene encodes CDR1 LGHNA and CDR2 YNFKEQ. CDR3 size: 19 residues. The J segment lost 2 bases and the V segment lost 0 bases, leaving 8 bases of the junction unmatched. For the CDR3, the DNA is TGTGCCAGCAGCCAAGAGGCGGGGACTAGCGGGACCCACACAGATACGCAGTATTTT. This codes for CASSQEAGTSGTHTDTQYF.

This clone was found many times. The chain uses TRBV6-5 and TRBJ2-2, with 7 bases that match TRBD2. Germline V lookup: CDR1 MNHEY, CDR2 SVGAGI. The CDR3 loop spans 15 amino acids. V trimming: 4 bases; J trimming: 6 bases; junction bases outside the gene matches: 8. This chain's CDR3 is CASSSGLEASGELFF. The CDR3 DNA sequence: TGTGCCAGCAGTTCCGGACTAGAAGCCTCCGGGGAGCTGTTTTTT.